This T cell receptor (beta chain) is from a study of breast tumors, draining lymph nodes, adjacent tissues. Study observations and caveats: Data only fit, rather than demonstrated, lymph node origin of most tumor T cells. Compared with lymph nodes, tumors were less diverse; compared with nontumor tissue, more.

Axillary draining lymph nodes of breast cancer patients supplied the node samples. Regarding this clonotype: Its specificity is unknown.

Each CDR3 protein is one row after TCRdb ran MiXCR on the multiplex PCR reads. This table holds over 250,000 distinct CDR3 sequences, around 31% found once. This CDR3 is built from 15 residues. Trimming pared 0 bases from V and 0 bases from J, leaving 9 bases between. Germline CDR1 SGHRS, CDR2 YFSETQ. This clonotype originated in a female donor with breast cancer. Some clones in this sample may be carry-over from other donors' samples. The V and J genes are TRBV5-1 and TRBJ1-1; D remains unclear. Sequencing was performed on axillary lymph node tissue. The CDR3 coding sequence is TGCGCCAGCAGCTTGGACAGACCCATGAACACTGAAGCTTTCTTT. Its translation: CASSLDRPMNTEAFF.